What follows describes a single T cell receptor (beta chain). Its antigen is not identified. This sample is drawn from a study of regulatory dendritic cells for organ transplantation. Between the trimmed V and J ends, which lost 4 bases and 2 bases, there was a span of 22 bases. The CDR3 loop spans 17 amino acids. Memory T cells were CD45RO+, naive were CD45RA+, sorted by FACS. Profiling relied on immunoSEQ multiplex PCR, and the TCRdb table lists in-frame clones only, not all of them. The sample includes 26,000 or so clones, roughly 85% seen only once; the top ten take approximately 0.1%. Study conclusions and caveats: Memory CD8+ clonal expansion seemed more limited with regulatory than mature dendritic cells.

The TCR was taken from a human donor in good health. The genes are TRBV5-3 and TRBJ2-7; no firm D call. TRBV5-3 is filed as an ORF, its function uncertain. The specimen sequenced was naive CD4+ T cells from blood. Subset of the sample: CD45RA+ naive T cells. CDR3 protein: CARSPHPRRRQTYEQYF. CDR3 bases: TGTGCCAGAAGCCCGCACCCCCGAAGGCGGCAGACCTACGAGCAGTACTTC.